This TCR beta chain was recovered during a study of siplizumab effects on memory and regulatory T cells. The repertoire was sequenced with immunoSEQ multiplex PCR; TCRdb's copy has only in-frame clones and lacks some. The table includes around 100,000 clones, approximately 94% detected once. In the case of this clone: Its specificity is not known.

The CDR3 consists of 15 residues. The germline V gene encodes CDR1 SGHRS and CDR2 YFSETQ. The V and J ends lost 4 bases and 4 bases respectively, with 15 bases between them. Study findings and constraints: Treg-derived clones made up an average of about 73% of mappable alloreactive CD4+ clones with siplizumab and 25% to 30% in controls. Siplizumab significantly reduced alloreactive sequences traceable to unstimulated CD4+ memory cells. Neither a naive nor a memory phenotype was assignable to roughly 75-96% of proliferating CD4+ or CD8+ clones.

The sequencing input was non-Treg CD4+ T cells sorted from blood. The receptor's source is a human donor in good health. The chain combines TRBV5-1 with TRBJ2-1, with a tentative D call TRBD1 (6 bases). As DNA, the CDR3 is TGCGCCAGCAGCCCCCGGGACACCTTATACAATGAGCAGTTCTTC. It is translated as CASSPRDTLYNEQFF.